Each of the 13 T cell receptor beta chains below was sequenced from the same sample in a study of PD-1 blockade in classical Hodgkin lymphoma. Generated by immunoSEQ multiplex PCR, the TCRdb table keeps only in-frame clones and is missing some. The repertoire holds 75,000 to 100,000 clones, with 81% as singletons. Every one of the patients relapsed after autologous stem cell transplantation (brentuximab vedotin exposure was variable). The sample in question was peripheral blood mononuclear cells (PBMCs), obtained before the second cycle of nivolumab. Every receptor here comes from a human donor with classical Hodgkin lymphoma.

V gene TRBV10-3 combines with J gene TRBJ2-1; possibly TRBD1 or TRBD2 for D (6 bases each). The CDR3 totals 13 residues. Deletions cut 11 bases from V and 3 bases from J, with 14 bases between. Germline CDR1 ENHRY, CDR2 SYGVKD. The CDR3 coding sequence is TGTGCCGGGGGGCGGGAAAACTACAATGAGCAGTTCTTC. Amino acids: CAGGRENYNEQFF.

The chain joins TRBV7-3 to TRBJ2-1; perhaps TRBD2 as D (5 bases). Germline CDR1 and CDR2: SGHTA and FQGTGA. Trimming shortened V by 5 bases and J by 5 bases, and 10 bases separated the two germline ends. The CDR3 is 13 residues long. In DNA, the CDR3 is TGTGCCAGCAGCCCGTCGGGAAACAATGAGCAGTTCTTC. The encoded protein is CASSPSGNNEQFF.

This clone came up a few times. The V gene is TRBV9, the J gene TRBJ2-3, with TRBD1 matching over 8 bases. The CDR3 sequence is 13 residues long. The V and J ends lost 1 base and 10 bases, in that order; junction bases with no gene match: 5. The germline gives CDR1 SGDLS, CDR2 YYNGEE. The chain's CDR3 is CASSVSDRVAQYF. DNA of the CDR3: TGTGCCAGCAGCGTATCGGACAGGGTAGCGCAGTATTTT.

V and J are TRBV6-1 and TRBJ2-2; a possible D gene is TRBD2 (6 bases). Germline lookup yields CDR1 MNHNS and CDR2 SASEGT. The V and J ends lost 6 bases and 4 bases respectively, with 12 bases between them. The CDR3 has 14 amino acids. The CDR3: CASSPGVSTGELFF. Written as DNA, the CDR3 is TGTGCCAGCAGCCCGGGAGTTTCCACCGGGGAGCTGTTTTTT.

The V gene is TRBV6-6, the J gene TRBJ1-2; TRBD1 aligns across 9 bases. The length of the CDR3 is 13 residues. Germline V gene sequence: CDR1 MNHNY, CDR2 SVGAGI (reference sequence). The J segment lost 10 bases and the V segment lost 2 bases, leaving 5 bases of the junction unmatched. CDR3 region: CASSYRDREAYTF. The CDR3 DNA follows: TGTGCCAGCAGTTACCGGGACAGGGAAGCCTACACCTTC.

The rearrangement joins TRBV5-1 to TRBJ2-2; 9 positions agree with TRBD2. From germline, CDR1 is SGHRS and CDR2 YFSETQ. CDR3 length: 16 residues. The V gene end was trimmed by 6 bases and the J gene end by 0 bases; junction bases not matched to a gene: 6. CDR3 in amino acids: CASTQGLAPNTGELFF. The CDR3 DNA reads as TGCGCCAGCACCCAAGGACTAGCGCCGAACACCGGGGAGCTGTTTTTT.

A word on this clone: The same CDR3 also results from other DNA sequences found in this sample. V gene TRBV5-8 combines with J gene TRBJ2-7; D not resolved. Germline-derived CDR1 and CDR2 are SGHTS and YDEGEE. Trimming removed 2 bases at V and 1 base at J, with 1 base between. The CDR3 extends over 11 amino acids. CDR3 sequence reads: CASSFSYEQYF. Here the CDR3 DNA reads TGTGCCAGCAGCTTTTCCTACGAGCAGTACTTC.

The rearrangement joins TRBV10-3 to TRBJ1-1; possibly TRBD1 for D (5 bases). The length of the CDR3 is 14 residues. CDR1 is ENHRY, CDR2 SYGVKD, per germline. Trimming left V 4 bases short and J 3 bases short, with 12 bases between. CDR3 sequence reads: CAISGLGVDTEAFF. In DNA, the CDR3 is TGTGCCATCAGTGGGTTAGGGGTGGACACTGAAGCTTTCTTT.

In DNA form, the CDR3 reads TGCGCCAGCGAAAGACAGCTGAACACCGGGGAGCTGTTTTTT. Translated, it gives CASERQLNTGELFF. The J gene is TRBJ2-2, the V gene TRBV10-2, with a possible D match to TRBD1 (5 bases). The germline V gene encodes CDR1 WSHSY and CDR2 SAAADI. The CDR3 length is 14 residues. V lost 8 bases to trimming and J lost 1 base, with 11 bases between them.

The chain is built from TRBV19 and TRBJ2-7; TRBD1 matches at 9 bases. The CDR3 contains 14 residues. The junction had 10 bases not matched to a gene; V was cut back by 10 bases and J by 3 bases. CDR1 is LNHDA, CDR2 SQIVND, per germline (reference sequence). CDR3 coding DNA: TGTGCCACCTCTTCGGGACAGGGCCTCTACGAGCAGTACTTC. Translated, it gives CATSSGQGLYEQYF. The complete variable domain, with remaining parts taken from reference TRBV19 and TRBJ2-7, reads DGGITQSPKYLFRKEGQNVTLSCEQNLNHDAMYWYRQDPGQGLRLIYYSQIVNDFQKGDIAEGYSVSREKKESFPLTVTSAQKNPTAFYLCATSSGQGLYEQYFGPGTRLTVT.

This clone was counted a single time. CDR3 protein: CASSTTGTSVNYGYTF. In DNA, the CDR3 is TGTGCCAGTAGTACGACCGGGACATCAGTCAACTATGGCTACACCTTC. The rearrangement uses TRBV19 and TRBJ1-2, with D maybe TRBD1 (6 bases). CDR1 is LNHDA and CDR2 is SQIVND in the germline V gene (reference sequence). With 4 bases removed from V and 2 bases from J, the gap between germline ends came to 17 bases. This CDR3 has 16 amino acids.

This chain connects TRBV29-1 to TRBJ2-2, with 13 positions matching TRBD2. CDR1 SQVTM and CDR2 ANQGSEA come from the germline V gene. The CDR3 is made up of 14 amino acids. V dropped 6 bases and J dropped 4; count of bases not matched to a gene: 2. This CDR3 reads CSVRTSGGTGELFF. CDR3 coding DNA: TGCAGCGTGAGGACTAGCGGGGGCACCGGGGAGCTGTTTTTT.

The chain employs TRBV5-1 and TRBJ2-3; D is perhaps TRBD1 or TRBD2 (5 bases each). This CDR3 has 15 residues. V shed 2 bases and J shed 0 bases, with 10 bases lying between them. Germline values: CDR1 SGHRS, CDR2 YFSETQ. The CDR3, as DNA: TGCGCCAGCAGCTTCCGGGACCTAAGCACAGATACGCAGTATTTT. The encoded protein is CASSFRDLSTDTQYF.